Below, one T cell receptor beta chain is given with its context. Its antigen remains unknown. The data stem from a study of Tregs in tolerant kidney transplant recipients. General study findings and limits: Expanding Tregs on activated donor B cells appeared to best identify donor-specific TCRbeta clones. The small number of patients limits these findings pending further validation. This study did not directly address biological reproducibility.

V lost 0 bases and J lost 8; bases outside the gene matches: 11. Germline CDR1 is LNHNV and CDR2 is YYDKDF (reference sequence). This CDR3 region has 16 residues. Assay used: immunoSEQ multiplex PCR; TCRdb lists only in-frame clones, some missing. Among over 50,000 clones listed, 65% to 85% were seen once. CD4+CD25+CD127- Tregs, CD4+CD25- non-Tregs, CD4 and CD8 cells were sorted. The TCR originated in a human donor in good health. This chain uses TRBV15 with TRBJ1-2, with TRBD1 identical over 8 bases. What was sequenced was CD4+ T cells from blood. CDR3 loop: CATSRDGLDRVGGYTF. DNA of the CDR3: TGTGCCACCAGCAGAGATGGGTTGGACAGGGTCGGCGGCTACACCTTC.